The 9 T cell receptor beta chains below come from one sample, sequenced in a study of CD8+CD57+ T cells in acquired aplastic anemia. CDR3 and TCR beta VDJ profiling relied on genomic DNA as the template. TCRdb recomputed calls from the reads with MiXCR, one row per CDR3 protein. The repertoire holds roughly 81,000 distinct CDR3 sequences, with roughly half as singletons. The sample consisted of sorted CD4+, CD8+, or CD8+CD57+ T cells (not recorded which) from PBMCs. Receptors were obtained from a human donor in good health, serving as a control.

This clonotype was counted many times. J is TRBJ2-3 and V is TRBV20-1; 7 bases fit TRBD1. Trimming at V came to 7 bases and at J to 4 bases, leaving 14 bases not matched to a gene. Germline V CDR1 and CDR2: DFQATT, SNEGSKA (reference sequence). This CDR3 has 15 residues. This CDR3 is CSVPEQGNGPDTQYF. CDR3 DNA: TGCAGTGTCCCTGAACAGGGGAACGGCCCAGATACGCAGTATTTT.

The CDR3: CASSTRGQGEKLFF. CDR3 sequence (DNA): TGTGCCAGCAGCACGCGGGGGCAAGGCGAAAAACTGTTTTTT. V usage is TRBV5-4 and J usage is TRBJ1-4; D is perhaps TRBD1 (6 bases). Trimming removed 4 bases at V and 8 bases at J, with 15 bases between. The length of the CDR3 is 14 residues. CDR1 SGHNT and CDR2 YYREEE come from the germline V gene (reference sequence).

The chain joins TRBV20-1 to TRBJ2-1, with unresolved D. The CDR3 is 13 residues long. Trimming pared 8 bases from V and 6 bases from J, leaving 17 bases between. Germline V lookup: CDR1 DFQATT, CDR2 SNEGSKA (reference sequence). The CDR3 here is CSPVGEWSNEQFF. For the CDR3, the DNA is TGCAGTCCCGTCGGAGAATGGAGCAATGAGCAGTTCTTC.

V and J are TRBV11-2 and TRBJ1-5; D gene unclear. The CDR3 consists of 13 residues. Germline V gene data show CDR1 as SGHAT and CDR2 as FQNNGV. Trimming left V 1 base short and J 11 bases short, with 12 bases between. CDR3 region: CASSLGESGAQHF. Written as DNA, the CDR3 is TGTGCCAGCAGCTTAGGGGAGTCGGGAGCCCAGCATTTT.

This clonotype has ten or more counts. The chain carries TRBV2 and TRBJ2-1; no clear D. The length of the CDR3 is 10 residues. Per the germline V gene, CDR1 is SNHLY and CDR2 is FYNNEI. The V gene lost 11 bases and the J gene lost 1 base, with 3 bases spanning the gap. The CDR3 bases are TGTGCCGGATCCTACAATGAGCAGTTCTTC. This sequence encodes CAGSYNEQFF. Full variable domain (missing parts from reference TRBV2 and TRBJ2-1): EPEVTQTPSHQVTQMGQEVILRCVPISNHLYFYWYRQILGQKVEFLVSFYNNEISEKSEIFDDQFSVERPDGSNFTLKIRSTKLEDSAMYFCAGSYNEQFFGPGTRLTVL.

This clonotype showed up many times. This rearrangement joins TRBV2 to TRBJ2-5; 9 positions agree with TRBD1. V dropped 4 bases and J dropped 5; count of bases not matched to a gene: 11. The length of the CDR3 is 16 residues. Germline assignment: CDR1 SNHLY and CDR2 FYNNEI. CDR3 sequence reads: CASSVPGQGSSETQYF. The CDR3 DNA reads TGTGCCAGCAGTGTCCCGGGACAGGGAAGTTCGGAGACCCAGTACTTC.

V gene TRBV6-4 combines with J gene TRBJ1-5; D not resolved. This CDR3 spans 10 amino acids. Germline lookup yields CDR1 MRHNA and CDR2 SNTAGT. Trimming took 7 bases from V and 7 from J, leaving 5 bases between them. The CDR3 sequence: CASKVQPQHF. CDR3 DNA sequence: TGTGCCAGCAAGGTCCAGCCCCAGCATTTT.

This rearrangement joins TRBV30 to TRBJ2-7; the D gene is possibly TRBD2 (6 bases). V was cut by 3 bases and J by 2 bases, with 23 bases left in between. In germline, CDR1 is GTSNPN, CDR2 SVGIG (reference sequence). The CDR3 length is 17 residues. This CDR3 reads CAWSPNIPEGLTYEQYF. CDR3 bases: TGTGCCTGGAGCCCCAATATACCCGAGGGACTCACCTACGAGCAGTACTTC.

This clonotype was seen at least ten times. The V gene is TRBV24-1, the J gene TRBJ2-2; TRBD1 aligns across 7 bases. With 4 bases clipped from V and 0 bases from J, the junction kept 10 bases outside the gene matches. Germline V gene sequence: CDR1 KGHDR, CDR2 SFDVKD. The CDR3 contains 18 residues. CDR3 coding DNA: TGTGCCACCAGTGAAGGGACAGCTAAGACCGCGAACACCGGGGAGCTGTTTTTT. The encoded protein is CATSEGTAKTANTGELFF.